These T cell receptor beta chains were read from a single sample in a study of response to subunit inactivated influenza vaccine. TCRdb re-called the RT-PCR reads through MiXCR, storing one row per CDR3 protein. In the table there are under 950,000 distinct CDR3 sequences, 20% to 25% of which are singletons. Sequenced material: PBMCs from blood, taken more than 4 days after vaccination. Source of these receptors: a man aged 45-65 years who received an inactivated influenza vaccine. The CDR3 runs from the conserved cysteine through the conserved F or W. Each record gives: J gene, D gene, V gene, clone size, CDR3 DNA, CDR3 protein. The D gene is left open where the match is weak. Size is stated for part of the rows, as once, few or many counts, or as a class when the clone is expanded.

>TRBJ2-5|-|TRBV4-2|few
TGTGCCAGCAGCCAAGCGGGAGAGGGGGAGACCCAGTACTTC
CASSQAGEGETQYF
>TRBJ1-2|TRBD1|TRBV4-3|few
TGCGCCAGCAGCCAAGATTCGGGACAGGATGCCTATGGCTACACCTTC
CASSQDSGQDAYGYTF
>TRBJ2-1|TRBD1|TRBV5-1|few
TGCGCCAGCAGCCCAGGACAGGGGGCAGCGGAGGAGCAGTTCTTC
CASSPGQGAAEEQFF
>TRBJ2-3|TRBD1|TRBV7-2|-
TGTGCCAGCAGCCTTGATGTGGGACAGTACACAGATACGCAGTATTTT
CASSLDVGQYTDTQYF
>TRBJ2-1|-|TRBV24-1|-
TGTGCCACCAGTGATTTGCAGGGTTTCGGCAATGAGCAGTTCTTC
CATSDLQGFGNEQFF
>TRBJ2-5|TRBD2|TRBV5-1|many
TGCGCCAGCAGCATCGGACTAGCGATACTACAAGAGACCCAGTACTTC
CASSIGLAILQETQYF
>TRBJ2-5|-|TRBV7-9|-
TGTGCCAGCAGCTTAGTTCCTAGTGTGGAGACCCAGTACTTC
CASSLVPSVETQYF
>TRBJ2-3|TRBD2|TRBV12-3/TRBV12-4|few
TGTGCCAGCAGTTCACCTAGCGGGGGGGTCACAGATACGCAGTATTTT
CASSSPSGGVTDTQYF
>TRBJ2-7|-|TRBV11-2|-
TGTGCCAGCAGCCGAGGGGGGGGTGGCGCCTACGAGCAGTACTTC
CASSRGGGGAYEQYF
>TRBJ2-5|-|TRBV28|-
TGTGCCAGCAGTTTCTGGGAGGACGAGACCCAGTACTTC
CASSFWEDETQYF
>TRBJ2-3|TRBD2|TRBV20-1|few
TGCAGTGCTAGACGCCTAGCGGGAGAGACAGATACGCAGTATTTT
CSARRLAGETDTQYF
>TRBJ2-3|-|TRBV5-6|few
TGTGCCAGCAGCTTGGGGTTCGATACGCAGTATTTT
CASSLGFDTQYF
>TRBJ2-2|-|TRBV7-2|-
TGTGCCAGCAGCTTAGTAGTGACAGGAGGATCCGGGGAGCTGTTTTTT
CASSLVVTGGSGELFF
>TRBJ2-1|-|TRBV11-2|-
TGTGCCAGCAGCTCGCCCGATCCCTACAATGAGCAGTTCTTC
CASSSPDPYNEQFF
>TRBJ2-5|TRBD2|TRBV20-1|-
TGCAGTGCTAGGACCCACCAGGGACTAGCGGTACGGGAGACCCAGTACTTC
CSARTHQGLAVRETQYF
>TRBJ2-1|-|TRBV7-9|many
TGTGCCAGCAGCTCCCTTTTGGGGACCCCAGAGGGCAATGAGCAGTTCTTC
CASSSLLGTPEGNEQFF
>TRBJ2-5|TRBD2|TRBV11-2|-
TGTGCCAGCAGCTATCGCCGGACTAGCGGGTCCCAAGAGACCCAGTACTTC
CASSYRRTSGSQETQYF
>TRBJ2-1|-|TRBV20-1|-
TGCAGTGCCCCTCAGACCAGCTCCTACAATGAGCAGTTCTTC
CSAPQTSSYNEQFF
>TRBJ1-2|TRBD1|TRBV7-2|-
TGTGCCAGCAGCTTCGGGACAGGGAGCTATGGCTACACCTTC
CASSFGTGSYGYTF
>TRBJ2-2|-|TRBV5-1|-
TGCGCCAGCAGTGTACTCCCTCAGGCCGGGGAGCTGTTTTTT
CASSVLPQAGELFF
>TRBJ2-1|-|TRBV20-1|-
TGCAGTGCTAGCCCCCCCCTAGACTATGAGCAGTTCTTC
CSASPPLDYEQFF
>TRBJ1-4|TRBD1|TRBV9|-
TGTGCCAGCAGCATCGAAACAGGGGGCGAGAAACTGTTTTTT
CASSIETGGEKLFF